The T cell receptor beta chain described here comes from a study of technical replicates of blood from a few donors listed by TCRdb under 2017. Trimming removed 2 bases from V and 2 bases from J, leaving 7 bases between the germline ends. Taken from the germline V gene, the CDR1 and CDR2 loops are WSHSY and SAAADI. Its CDR3 holds 13 amino acids, cysteine through phenylalanine. The DNA shown is the 39-base CDR3, in frame from base 1. Library construction relied on the immunoSEQ multiplex PCR assay. Held by TCRdb, this immuneACCESS table contains in-frame sequences only and omits some clones. Under half of the omission traces to an unresolved V gene where checked; the cause of the rest is unknown. The table for this sample lists approximately 92,000 clones; about 95% of them were counted only once. Together, the top ten hold about 0.37% of the sample. With regard to this clone: The antigen it recognizes is unknown. No base-level quality is on record; no much larger clone is a single base apart.

This clonotype was obtained from a human donor in good health. This receptor chain uses TRBV10-2 and TRBJ2-7; the D segment cannot be called with confidence. Sequenced input: T cells isolated from PBMCs. The CDR3 protein: CASSEAATYEQYF. The nucleotide sequence is given as TGCGCCAGCAGTGAGGCGGCCACCTACGAGCAGTACTTC.